This T cell receptor (beta chain) was sequenced in a study of T cells after yellow fever vaccination (dated 2019 in TCRdb). Regarding the research as a whole: The SMART-Seq v4 Ultra Low Input RNA kit was used to prepare libraries from fractions with low cell numbers. Bulk TCR alpha and beta repertoires were sequenced longitudinally to track T-cell clones before and after primary and booster YFV17D yellow fever vaccination. The cohort comprised two healthy male donors, one aged 18 to 29 and one aged 30 to 40 years. Blood was collected at multiple timepoints before and after primary and secondary immunization, and bulk PBMC replicates and cell subsets were isolated.

Taken with the paper, the label for treatment or condition translates to: live attenuated yellow fever vaccine strain. At each blood-draw timepoint, two biological replicates of bulk PBMCs were collected. A standard Ficoll-Paque protocol was used to isolate PBMCs from peripheral blood. TriZol was used to extract RNA from bulk PBMCs, from CD4 and CD8 fractions, and from dextramer-positive and dextramer-negative fractions. In regard to this clonotype: Which antigen it targets is not known. No per-base quality is available; no much larger clone lies one base away.

TCR cDNA was made using 5'RACE template switching, a step that added a universal primer site and unique molecular identifiers. cDNA synthesis was primed from both the TCR alpha and TCR beta constant segments. Two PCR steps were used to amplify libraries, with sample barcodes and sequencing adapters being added in the second step. Libraries were sequenced on Illumina HiSeq 2500 (2x100 bp) or NovaSeq (2x150 bp). In the authors' own workflow: Reads were demultiplexed and collapsed into UMI consensus sequences with MIGEC, and V(D)J alignment was performed with MiXCR. Clonotypes responding to the vaccine were identified with edgeR on replicate PBMC samples, with the criteria of FDR below 0.01 and a log2 fold change above 5 up to day 15. CD4 or CD8 identity was assigned to each bulk clonotype according to whether the clonotype was present at higher abundance in the sequenced CD4 repertoire or the sequenced CD8 repertoire. The raw public reads went through TCRdb reprocessing: fastp at Q25, MiXCR clone calling, in-frame beta chains kept. Duplicate CDR3 protein sequences are folded into a single record with the most common DNA and genes. The V and J calls shown here were made by TCRdb, not taken from the authors' results. The sample includes about 550,000 distinct CDR3 sequences, with roughly 21% observed a single time. The ten biggest clones cover 14% of the sample.

Trimming takes 2 bases from V and 5 bases from J, and the germline ends sit 9 bases apart. CDR1 and CDR2 are drawn from the germline V gene: MNHEY, SVGAGI. The CDR3 holds 13 amino acids from the cysteine to the phenylalanine. Just the 39-base CDR3 DNA is kept, in frame starting at base 1. The full study reports these points: The secondary T-cell response was weaker than the primary response but faster, peaking on day 5 instead of day 15. Most clones expanded after primary vaccination (about 96% of CD4 and 88% of CD8) were re-detected after the booster, suggesting that broad memory maintenance occurred. Computational filtering was required because FACS-sorted repertoires could contain abundant contaminating clonotypes from the bulk population. A small share of clonotypes occurred in both CD4 and CD8 compartments, likely arising from convergent recombination. Because the study included only a couple of donors, the extent to which the findings can be generalized is limited.

This receptor was taken from a man aged 25 to 45 who received the YFV17D yellow fever vaccine. The rearrangement combines TRBV6-5 with TRBJ1-1, with no confident D gene call. This specimen consisted of PBMCs, obtained 15 days after the yellow fever booster vaccination. This receptor carries the CDR3 CASSYGSRTEAFF. The sequence in DNA is TGTGCCAGCAGTTACGGTAGTCGGACTGAAGCTTTCTTT.